This T cell receptor (beta chain) derives from a study of blood T cell repertoires in COVID-19. Study context: Acute and convalescent COVID-19 samples came from the United States, Italy and Spain. T cells, B-cell-depleted T cells, or PBMCs provided the cDNA or gDNA that served as material.

Germline trimming cut 6 bases from V and 0 bases from J; bases unmatched to any gene: 12. CDR1 is WSHSY and CDR2 is SAAADI in the germline V gene. This CDR3 comprises 17 residues. Source study methods: Cell counts per sample came from amplifying reference gene primers. TCRdb's table, derived via immunoSEQ multiplex PCR, lists solely in-frame clones and lacks some. The DNA was the basis for D and trimming; V, J and clone size are from that table. Of roughly 100,000 clones listed, approximately 84% are singletons. The rearrangement joins TRBV10-2 to TRBJ1-2; 8 bases fit TRBD1. The receptor was isolated from a human donor in a cohort sampled during active COVID-19. Sequenced input: peripheral blood. Written as DNA, the CDR3 is TGCGCCAGCAGAAGACCCGGGACAGGCCTAGCTAACTATGGCTACACCTTC. The encoded protein is CASRRPGTGLANYGYTF.